This TCR beta chain came from a study of T cells in narcolepsy. General study results and limits: HCRT-specific and TRIB2-specific autoreactive clonotypes appeared among same-patient CSF and blood CD4+ clonotypes. Healthy controls reportedly lacked the autoreactive clonotypes serially found in patients' blood.

As for this clone: Its antigen is not identified.

Measured with immunoSEQ multiplex PCR; TCRdb has only the in-frame clones, and not every one. The sample holds roughly 34,000 clones, about 84% seen once. Sequencing was carried out using CD45RA- memory CD4+ T cells from PBMCs. This receptor was identified in a human donor with narcolepsy.

CDR3 in amino acids: CASSASLVAPTQYF. CDR3 in DNA: TGTGCCAGCAGCGCGAGCTTAGTCGCGCCCACCCAGTACTTC. V usage is TRBV9 and J usage is TRBJ2-5; D ambiguous. V was cut by 3 bases and J by 8 bases, with 17 bases left in between. This CDR3 has 14 residues. Germline CDR1 and CDR2: SGDLS and YYNGEE.